This T cell receptor (beta chain) was recorded in a study of shared clonotypes between healthy human individuals. Notes on the study in general: Few donors limited the genetic and exposure-history diversity represented. When naive CD4 clonotypes were compared across a handful of donors, around 4.6% were shared. The study generally estimated greater richness for naive than memory subsets.

This clone was detected a few times. Its cognate antigen is unknown. CD8 memory merged CD45RO+ cells and CCR7-negative CD45RA+ TemRA cells into one population. Repertoires were generated with immunoSEQ multiplex PCR, while TCRdb's copy carries only in-frame clones and drops some. The sample lists roughly 120,000 clones, around 66% occurring once. The CDR3 has 15 amino acids. Losses at the gene ends were 6 bases for V and 6 bases for J; bases not matched to a gene: 11. CDR1 MNHNS and CDR2 SASEGT come from the germline V gene. This TCR was recovered from a woman in her 30s in good health. The specimen sequenced was memory CD8+ T cells sorted from blood. The sample's subset: CD45RO+ cells pooled with CCR7-negative TemRA cells. The chain employs TRBV6-1 and TRBJ1-5, with TRBD1 matching 7 bases. CDR3: CASRPSQGTLQPQHF. The CDR3 bases are TGTGCCAGCAGACCGTCACAGGGGACCCTTCAGCCCCAGCATTTT.